One and the same sample provided the 30 T cell receptor beta chains below, sequenced in a study of T cell responses to AZD1222 COVID-19 vaccine. Method: immunoSEQ multiplex PCR; TCRdb's copy keeps in-frame clones and lacks some. This sample has 55,000 to 90,000 clones, with 75% to 85% found just once. Material: peripheral blood, obtained on day 0 of AZD1222 vaccination. Receptor source: an adult in good health.

The chain carries TRBV7-8 and TRBJ1-5, with 7 bases aligning to TRBD1. The CDR3 length is 15 residues. The V segment lost 4 bases and the J segment 4 bases; nucleotides outside the gene matches: 7. Germline assignment: CDR1 SGHVS and CDR2 FQNEAQ. CDR3 nucleotides: TGTGCCAGCAGCTCTTCGGCAGGGGGTAATCAGCCCCAGCATTTT. This gives the protein CASSSSAGGNQPQHF.

This chain links TRBV7-6 with TRBJ2-7, with 11 bases fitting TRBD1. The CDR3 runs to 15 residues. Germline V gene data show CDR1 as SGHVS and CDR2 as FNYEAQ. V shed 4 bases and J 5 bases; nucleotides not matched to a gene: 7. This CDR3 reads CASSSGQGALNEQYF. CDR3 nucleotides: TGTGCCAGCAGCTCCGGACAGGGGGCGCTTAACGAGCAGTACTTC.

This sequence joins TRBV3-1 (or the pseudogene TRBV3-2) and TRBJ2-7; 8 nucleotides align to TRBD1. Germline assignment: CDR1 LGHDT and CDR2 YNNKEL (reference sequence). The CDR3 is made up of 13 amino acids. V shed 4 bases, J shed 5 bases, and the junction held 4 bases outside the gene matches. CDR3 in amino acids: CASSLQGAHEQYF. CDR3 bases: TGTGCCAGCAGCCTGCAGGGGGCCCACGAGCAGTACTTC.

This clone appeared a few times. The gene calls are TRBV4-2 and TRBJ2-5, with D maybe TRBD1 (6 bases). Looked up from germline, CDR1 is LGHNA and CDR2 is YNFKEQ. V lost 4 bases, J lost 5 bases, and 14 bases lay in between. The CDR3 has 14 residues. CDR3 protein: CASSPLGGGETQYF. The CDR3 DNA reads TGTGCCAGCAGCCCTCTTGGGGGCGGGGAGACCCAGTACTTC.

The chain links TRBV4-3 to TRBJ2-1; the D is unclear. The length of the CDR3 is 15 residues. Trimming left V 0 bases short and J 2 bases short, with 8 bases between. The germline V gene encodes CDR1 LGHNA and CDR2 YSLEER. The DNA of the CDR3 is TGCGCCAGCAGCCAAGAATCGGTAACCTACAATGAGCAGTTCTTC. Residues: CASSQESVTYNEQFF.

The chain's CDR3 is CASSLGTGSGQYEQYF. The CDR3 DNA sequence: TGCGCCAGCAGCTTGGGAACCGGGTCAGGTCAATACGAGCAGTACTTC. The chain has TRBV5-1 and TRBJ2-7; no clear D gene. CDR1 SGHRS and CDR2 YFSETQ come from the germline V gene. Trimming took 0 bases from V and 4 from J, leaving 17 bases between them. The length of the CDR3 is 16 residues. Drawing the rest from reference TRBV5-1 and TRBJ2-7, the complete variable domain is KAGVTQTPRYLIKTRGQQVTLSCSPISGHRSVSWYQQTPGQGLQFLFEYFSETQRNKGNFPGRFSGRQFSNSRSEMNVSTLELGDSALYLCASSLGTGSGQYEQYFGPGTRLTVT.

V is TRBV5-6 and J is TRBJ2-7; no reliable D call. CDR1 and CDR2 (germline): SGHDT, YYEEEE. The CDR3 length is 14 residues. V lost 4 bases to trimming and J lost 2 bases, with 13 bases between them. CDR3 DNA: TGTGCCAGCAGCCGGCCACCCGAAACCTACGAGCAGTACTTC. It encodes CASSRPPETYEQYF. The full variable domain, its missing parts supplied by reference TRBV5-6 and TRBJ2-7, is DAGVTQSPTHLIKTRGQQVTLRCSPKSGHDTVSWYQQALGQGPQFIFQYYEEEERQRGNFPDRFSGHQFPNYSSELNVNALLLGDSALYLCASSRPPETYEQYFGPGTRLTVT.

V usage is TRBV6-2 or TRBV6-3 and J usage is TRBJ2-7; the D is unclear. The length of the CDR3 is 11 residues. Deletions cut 6 bases from V and 7 bases from J, with 10 bases between. CDR1 is MNHEY and CDR2 is SVGEGT in the germline V gene. The CDR3 loop reads CASSPFWEQYF. The CDR3 DNA follows: TGTGCCAGCAGCCCCTTCTGGGAGCAGTACTTC.

This chain links TRBV11-3 with TRBJ2-5; D may be TRBD2 (6 bases). V lost 1 base and J 2 bases, leaving 11 bases between the germline ends. The CDR3 has 15 amino acids. Germline assignment: CDR1 SGHNT and CDR2 YENEEA. CDR3 residues: CASSLGPGGQETQYF. CDR3 coding DNA: TGTGCCAGCAGCTTAGGACCCGGGGGTCAAGAGACCCAGTACTTC.

The genes are TRBV6-5 and TRBJ2-1; D may correspond to TRBD1 or TRBD2 (5 bases each). The germline V gene encodes CDR1 MNHEY and CDR2 SVGAGI. CDR3 length: 14 residues. V lost 6 bases and J 6 bases, leaving 15 bases between the germline ends. In DNA, the CDR3 is TGTGCCAGCAGCCTACGGGGCGCGGTCAATGAGCAGTTCTTC. Translation gives CASSLRGAVNEQFF.

Regarding this clone: Other DNA sequences in this sample translate to the same CDR3. The V gene is TRBV11-2, the J gene TRBJ1-1; 7 positions match TRBD1. The CDR3 sequence is 15 residues long. Germline CDR1 is SGHAT and CDR2 is FQNNGV. The ends lost 5 bases at V and 0 bases at J; junction bases unmatched: 6. The DNA of the CDR3 is TGTGCCAGCAGCCGCTCCGGGACAGTGAACACTGAAGCTTTCTTT. This gives the protein CASSRSGTVNTEAFF.

This clone was seen once. The chain has TRBV14 and TRBJ1-1, with D uncertain. Germline V gives CDR1 SGHDN, CDR2 FVKESK. V was clipped by 5 bases and J by 0 bases, with 4 bases between them. The CDR3 contains 12 residues. CDR3 residues: CASSTVNTEAFF. Here the CDR3 DNA reads TGTGCCAGCAGCACAGTGAACACTGAAGCTTTCTTT.

The chain carries TRBV7-2 and TRBJ1-6; 8 bases are shared with TRBD1. CDR1 and CDR2 (germline): SGHTA, FQGNSA. The CDR3 runs 15 residues. V trimming: 1 base; J trimming: 9 bases; junction bases outside the gene matches: 5. CDR3 bases: TGTGCCAGCAGCTTAGAGTCAGGGGGCTTTTCACCCCTCCACTTT. Protein sequence: CASSLESGGFSPLHF.

The chain's CDR3 is CASVFIRDGYTF. The CDR3 nucleotides are TGTGCCAGCGTTTTTATTAGGGACGGCTACACCTTC. The rearrangement joins TRBV7-3 to TRBJ1-2; D might be TRBD1 (5 bases). The CDR3 is 12 residues long. Per the germline V gene, CDR1 is SGHTA and CDR2 is FQGTGA. V was shortened by 8 bases and J by 8 bases, with 15 bases between the two germline ends.

A few counts support this clone. As DNA, the CDR3 is TGCAGCGTTTCCGGGACAGGGGGCTCCTCGTATGCTCCCTACGAGCAGTACTTC. This sequence encodes CSVSGTGGSSYAPYEQYF. The V gene is TRBV29-1, the J gene TRBJ2-7, with 12 bases that match TRBD1. Germline loops: CDR1 SQVTM, CDR2 ANQGSEA. CDR3 length equals 18 residues. V lost 5 bases, J lost 2 bases, and 16 bases stayed unmatched.

The chain combines TRBV2 with TRBJ2-7; 9 bases are a match to TRBD2. This CDR3 comprises 15 residues. The V segment lost 2 bases and the J segment 0 bases; nucleotides outside the gene matches: 2. The germline V gene encodes CDR1 SNHLY and CDR2 FYNNEI. As DNA, the CDR3 is TGTGCCAGCAGTGAAATAGCGGGGGTCTCCTACGAGCAGTACTTC. It is translated as CASSEIAGVSYEQYF.

The rearrangement uses TRBV15 and TRBJ2-2; D perhaps matches TRBD2 (6 bases). The germline V gene encodes CDR1 LNHNV and CDR2 YYDKDF (reference sequence). CDR3 length equals 16 residues. The V and J ends lost 7 bases and 2 bases respectively, with 17 bases between them. CDR3 sequence reads: CATKGGWGRNTGELFF. The CDR3 DNA reads TGTGCCACCAAGGGAGGTTGGGGACGTAACACCGGGGAGCTGTTTTTT.

This chain links TRBV3-1 (or the pseudogene TRBV3-2) with TRBJ2-7; 11 bases agree with TRBD2. The CDR3 sequence is 15 residues long. J was trimmed by 9 bases and V by 1 base; bases with no gene match: 8. Germline CDR1 and CDR2: LGHDT and YNNKEL (reference sequence). CDR3 in amino acids: CASSQVTSGGIRQYF. CDR3 DNA sequence: TGTGCCAGCAGCCAAGTCACTAGCGGGGGCATACGGCAGTACTTC.

In this sample, this clone turned up a few times. V usage is TRBV7-9 and J usage is TRBJ2-7; the match to TRBD1 covers 7 bases. The CDR3 runs to 14 residues. Germline CDR1 SEHNR, CDR2 FQNEAQ (reference sequence). Unmatched junction bases numbered 3, after V lost 2 bases and J lost 2 bases. Here the CDR3 DNA reads TGTGCCAGCAGCTTAAACAGGGGACCCTACGAGCAGTACTTC. Protein: CASSLNRGPYEQYF.

The chain recombines TRBV30 with TRBJ1-1; no clear D gene. The CDR3 consists of 13 residues. Trimming took 0 bases from V and 8 from J, leaving 13 bases between them. From germline, CDR1 is GTSNPN and CDR2 SVGIG (reference sequence). The CDR3 coding sequence is TGTGCCTGGAGTGTTCGGGGTTCTGGGGAAGCTTTCTTT. Encoded protein: CAWSVRGSGEAFF.

This chain connects TRBV9 to TRBJ1-3, with unresolved D. Germline CDR1 and CDR2: SGDLS and YYNGEE. V lost 6 bases and J lost 0, with 7 bases in between. The CDR3 has 13 amino acids. CDR3 nucleotide sequence: TGTGCCAGCAAAGGTAGCTCTGGAAACACCATATATTTT. Translation: CASKGSSGNTIYF. Together with reference TRBV9 and TRBJ1-3, the CDR3 gives the full variable domain: DSGVTQTPKHLITATGQRVTLRCSPRSGDLSVYWYQQSLDQGLQFLIQYYNGEERAKGNILERFSAQQFPDLHSELNLSSLELGDSALYFCASKGSSGNTIYFGEGSWLTVV.

The gene calls are TRBV4-2 and TRBJ2-7, with 7 bases fitting TRBD2. Germline CDR1 reads LGHNA; CDR2 reads YNFKEQ. The CDR3 contains 16 residues. Unmatched junction bases numbered 9, after V lost 0 bases and J lost 4 bases. The CDR3 loop is CASSQDPGGLTYEQYF. CDR3 sequence (DNA): TGTGCCAGCAGCCAAGATCCGGGGGGACTGACATACGAGCAGTACTTC.

The J gene is TRBJ2-5, the V gene TRBV9; D could derive from TRBD1 or TRBD2 (6 bases each). The CDR3 consists of 13 residues. The V gene's germline CDR1 is SGDLS and CDR2 YYNGEE. With 3 bases removed from V and 5 bases from J, the gap between germline ends came to 11 bases. In nucleotides, the CDR3 is TGTGCCAGCAGCGAGGGGGGCGGGGAGACCCAGTACTTC. It is translated as CASSEGGGETQYF.

This chain uses TRBV19 with TRBJ1-5; D remains unclear. The ends were cut back, 5 bases at V and 0 bases at J, with 14 bases in the middle. Germline CDR1 is LNHDA and CDR2 is SQIVND (reference sequence). This CDR3 is built from 16 residues. CDR3 protein: CASSHTWADSNQPQHF. CDR3 in DNA: TGTGCCAGTAGTCATACATGGGCAGATAGCAATCAGCCCCAGCATTTT.

The rearrangement uses TRBV18 and TRBJ2-7; D remains unclear. The CDR3 covers 15 residues. Trimming left V 3 bases short and J 5 bases short, with 17 bases between. CDR1 KGHSH and CDR2 LQKENI come from the germline V gene. DNA for the CDR3: TGTGCCAGCTCACCGTCGGGCGCTCAGGTTCACGAGCAGTACTTC. Translation: CASSPSGAQVHEQYF.

This rearrangement joins TRBV18 to TRBJ1-2; D might be TRBD1 (6 bases). Looked up from germline, CDR1 is KGHSH and CDR2 is LQKENI. There are 13 residues in the CDR3. Trimming took 3 bases from V and 5 from J, leaving 10 bases between them. The CDR3 DNA sequence: TGTGCCAGCTCACCCAGTACAGGGTATGGCTACACCTTC. Residues: CASSPSTGYGYTF. The full variable domain, with the rest looked up from reference TRBV18 and TRBJ1-2, is NAGVMQNPRHLVRRRGQEARLRCSPMKGHSHVYWYRQLPEEGLKFMVYLQKENIIDESGMPKERFSAEFPKEGPSILRIQQVVRGDSAAYFCASSPSTGYGYTFGSGTRLTVV.

This chain links TRBV7-9 with TRBJ2-1; D may be TRBD2 (5 bases). The germline V gene encodes CDR1 SEHNR and CDR2 FQNEAQ (reference sequence). The CDR3 is made up of 17 amino acids. V lost 1 base and J lost 8, with 21 bases in between. The CDR3 DNA reads TGTGCCAGCAGCTTAGGGAGGTGGACGGACCTCGGCGATGAGCAGTTCTTC. Its translation is CASSLGRWTDLGDEQFF. Drawing the rest from reference TRBV7-9 and TRBJ2-1, the complete variable domain is DTGVSQNPRHKITKRGQNVTFRCDPISEHNRLYWYRQTLGQGPEFLTYFQNEAQLEKSRLLSDRFSAERPKGSFSTLEIQRTEQGDSAMYLCASSLGRWTDLGDEQFFGPGTRLTVL.

The CDR3 protein is CASRLTSSGANVLTF. CDR3 nucleotides: TGCGCCAGCAGACTCACCTCCTCTGGGGCCAACGTCCTGACTTTC. The V gene is TRBV5-1, the J gene TRBJ2-6; D is uncertain. The germline CDR1 and CDR2 sequences are SGHRS and YFSETQ. The CDR3 spans 15 residues. Between the trimmed V and J ends, which lost 5 bases and 0 bases, there was a span of 9 bases.

This chain uses TRBV5-6 with TRBJ1-2, with 7 bases matching TRBD1. The CDR3 has 12 residues. CDR1 and CDR2 from the germline V gene are SGHDT and YYEEEE. Germline trimming cut 5 bases from V and 7 bases from J; bases unmatched to any gene: 5. This CDR3 reads CASRYRGSGYTF. In DNA, the CDR3 is TGTGCCAGCAGATACAGGGGTTCTGGCTACACCTTC. The full variable domain, with the rest looked up from reference TRBV5-6 and TRBJ1-2, is DAGVTQSPTHLIKTRGQQVTLRCSPKSGHDTVSWYQQALGQGPQFIFQYYEEEERQRGNFPDRFSGHQFPNYSSELNVNALLLGDSALYLCASRYRGSGYTFGSGTRLTVV.

The CDR3 sequence: CASTTYRLNYGYTF. The DNA of the CDR3 is TGTGCCAGCACGACCTACAGGCTTAACTATGGCTACACCTTC. The chain couples TRBV2 to TRBJ1-2; D may be TRBD1 (5 bases). Between the trimmed V and J ends, which lost 7 bases and 1 base, there was a span of 13 bases. This CDR3 has 14 residues. Germline assignment: CDR1 SNHLY and CDR2 FYNNEI.